Sequencing of this TCR beta chain was carried out in a study of T cells in Graves' hyperthyroidism and ophthalmopathy. About the study: Initial diagnosis, before any treatment, was when peripheral blood was collected.

RNA transcripts served as the template for amplifying TCR beta CDR3 regions. The TCR CDR3 first-round RT-PCR relied on the HTBI primer set. Each CDR3 protein is one row after TCRdb ran MiXCR on the multiplex PCR reads. The sample holds about 300,000 distinct CDR3 sequences, roughly 19% seen once. On the basis of clinical symptoms, serum thyroxine and TRAb, thyroid ultrasound and orbital computed tomography, diagnoses were made. Notes on the study in general: In simple terms, a model built on 13 V-J features told ophthalmopathy apart from stable hyperthyroidism. The model's output predicted ophthalmopathy at a median of roughly 6.9 months prior to onset.

This clonotype was seen a handful of times. As yet, its antigen is unknown. The receptor was isolated from a man aged 45-65 years with Graves' ophthalmopathy. The sequenced material came from blood.

The CDR3 reads CATSRDQPTNYNEQFF. CDR3 DNA sequence: TGTGCCACCAGCAGAGATCAGCCTACCAACTACAATGAGCAGTTCTTC. The rearrangement uses TRBV15 and TRBJ2-1; D gene unclear. This CDR3 comprises 16 residues. V lost 0 bases and J lost 3, with 12 bases in between. CDR1 is LNHNV, CDR2 YYDKDF, per germline (reference sequence).